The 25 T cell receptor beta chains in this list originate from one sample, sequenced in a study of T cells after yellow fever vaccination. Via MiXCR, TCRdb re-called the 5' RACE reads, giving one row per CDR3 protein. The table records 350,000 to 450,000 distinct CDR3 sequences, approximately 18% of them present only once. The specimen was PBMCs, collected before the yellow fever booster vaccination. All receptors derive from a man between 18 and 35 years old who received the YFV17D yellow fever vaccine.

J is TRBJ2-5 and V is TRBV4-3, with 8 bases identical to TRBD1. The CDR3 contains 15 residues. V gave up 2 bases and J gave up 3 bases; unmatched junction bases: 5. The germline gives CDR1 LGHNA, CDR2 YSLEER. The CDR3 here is CASSQPPGQEETQYF. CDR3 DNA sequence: TGCGCCAGCAGCCAACCTCCGGGACAGGAAGAGACCCAGTACTTC.

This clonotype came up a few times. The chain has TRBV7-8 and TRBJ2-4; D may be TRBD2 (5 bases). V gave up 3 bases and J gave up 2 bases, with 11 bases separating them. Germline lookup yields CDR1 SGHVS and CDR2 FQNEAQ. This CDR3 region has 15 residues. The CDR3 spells CASSFTKRTKNIQYF. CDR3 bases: TGTGCCAGCAGCTTCACCAAGCGGACCAAAAACATTCAGTACTTC.

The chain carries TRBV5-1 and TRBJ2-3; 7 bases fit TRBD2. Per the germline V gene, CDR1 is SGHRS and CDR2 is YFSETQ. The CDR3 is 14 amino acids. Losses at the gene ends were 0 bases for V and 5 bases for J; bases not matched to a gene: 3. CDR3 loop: CASSLVLAVDTQYF. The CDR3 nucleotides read TGCGCCAGCAGCTTGGTGCTAGCGGTAGATACGCAGTATTTT.

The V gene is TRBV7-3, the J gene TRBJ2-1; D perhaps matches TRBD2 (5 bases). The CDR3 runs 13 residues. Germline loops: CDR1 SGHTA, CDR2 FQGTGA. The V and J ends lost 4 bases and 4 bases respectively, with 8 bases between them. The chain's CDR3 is CASSSGLYNEQFF. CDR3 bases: TGTGCCAGCAGCTCCGGACTTTACAATGAGCAGTTCTTC.

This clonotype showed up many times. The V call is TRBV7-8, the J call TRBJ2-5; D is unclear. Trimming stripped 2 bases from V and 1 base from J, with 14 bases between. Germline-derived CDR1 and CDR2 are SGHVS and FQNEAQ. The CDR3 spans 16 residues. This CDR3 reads CASSLTAERFQETQYF. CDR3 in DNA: TGTGCCAGCAGCTTAACGGCGGAGAGATTCCAAGAGACCCAGTACTTC.

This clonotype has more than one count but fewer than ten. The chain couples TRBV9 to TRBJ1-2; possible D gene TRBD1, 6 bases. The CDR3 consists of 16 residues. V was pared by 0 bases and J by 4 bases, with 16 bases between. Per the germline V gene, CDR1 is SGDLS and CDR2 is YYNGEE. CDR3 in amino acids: CASSVEQGLSSYGYTF. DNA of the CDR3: TGTGCCAGCAGCGTAGAGCAGGGGCTTTCTTCCTATGGCTACACCTTC.

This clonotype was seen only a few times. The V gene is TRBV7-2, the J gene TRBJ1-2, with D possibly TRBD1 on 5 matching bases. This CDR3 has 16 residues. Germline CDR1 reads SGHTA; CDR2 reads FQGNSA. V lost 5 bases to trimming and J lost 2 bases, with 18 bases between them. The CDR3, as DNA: TGTGCCAGCAGCCCGGTGGCAGGGTCGACGAACTATGGCTACACCTTC. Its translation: CASSPVAGSTNYGYTF.

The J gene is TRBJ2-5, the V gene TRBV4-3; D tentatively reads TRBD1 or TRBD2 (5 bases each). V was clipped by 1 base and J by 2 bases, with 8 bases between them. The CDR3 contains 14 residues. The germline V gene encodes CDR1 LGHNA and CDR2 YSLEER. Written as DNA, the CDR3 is TGCGCCAGCAGCCAAGGGGGGTTTCAAGAGACCCAGTACTTC. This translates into CASSQGGFQETQYF.

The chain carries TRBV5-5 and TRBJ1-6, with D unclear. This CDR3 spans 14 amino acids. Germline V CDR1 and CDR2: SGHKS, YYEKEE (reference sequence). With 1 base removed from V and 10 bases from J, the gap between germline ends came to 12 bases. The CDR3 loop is CASSLFMSSSPLHF. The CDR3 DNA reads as TGTGCCAGCAGCTTGTTTATGTCATCCTCACCCCTCCACTTT. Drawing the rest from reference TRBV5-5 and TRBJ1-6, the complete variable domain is DAGVTQSPTHLIKTRGQQVTLRCSPISGHKSVSWYQQVLGQGPQFIFQYYEKEERGRGNFPDRFSARQFPNYSSELNVNALLLGDSALYLCASSLFMSSSPLHFGNGTRLTVT.

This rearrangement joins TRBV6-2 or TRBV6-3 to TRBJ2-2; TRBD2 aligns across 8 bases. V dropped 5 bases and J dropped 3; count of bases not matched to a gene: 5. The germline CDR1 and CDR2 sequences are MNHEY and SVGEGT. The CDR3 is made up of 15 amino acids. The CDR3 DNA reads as TGTGCCAGCAGTCCCCCAGCGGGGGACACCGGGGAGCTGTTTTTT. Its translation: CASSPPAGDTGELFF.

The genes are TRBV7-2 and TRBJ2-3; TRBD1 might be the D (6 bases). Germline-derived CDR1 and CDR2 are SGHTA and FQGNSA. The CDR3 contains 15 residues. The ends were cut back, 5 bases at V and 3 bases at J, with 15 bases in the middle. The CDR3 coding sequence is TGTGCCAGCAGCCCCCCAGGGGCGTCGACAGATACGCAGTATTTT. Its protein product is CASSPPGASTDTQYF.

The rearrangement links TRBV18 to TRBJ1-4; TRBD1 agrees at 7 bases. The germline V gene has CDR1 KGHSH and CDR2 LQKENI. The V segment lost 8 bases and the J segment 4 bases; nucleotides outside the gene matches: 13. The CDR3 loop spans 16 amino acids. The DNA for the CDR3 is TGTGCCAGCGCGTCCCAGAGGGGACAGCGTAATGAAAAACTGTTTTTT. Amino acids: CASASQRGQRNEKLFF.

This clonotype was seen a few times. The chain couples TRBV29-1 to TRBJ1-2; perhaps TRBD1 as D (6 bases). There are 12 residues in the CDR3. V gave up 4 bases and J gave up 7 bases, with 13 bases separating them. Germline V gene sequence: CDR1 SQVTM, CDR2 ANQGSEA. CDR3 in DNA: TGCAGCGTTGGGAGCACAGGGACTGGCTACACCTTC. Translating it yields CSVGSTGTGYTF.

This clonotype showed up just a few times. CDR3 sequence (DNA): TGCGCCAGCAGCTGGGACGGGGTTCAGAACACTGAAGCTTTCTTT. As protein: CASSWDGVQNTEAFF. The rearrangement joins TRBV5-1 to TRBJ1-1; TRBD1 is a possible D gene (5 bases). Germline V gene data show CDR1 as SGHRS and CDR2 as YFSETQ. V lost 3 bases and J lost 1, with 13 bases in between. This CDR3 is 15 amino acids long. Looking up the rest from reference TRBV5-1 and TRBJ1-1 gives the full variable domain: KAGVTQTPRYLIKTRGQQVTLSCSPISGHRSVSWYQQTPGQGLQFLFEYFSETQRNKGNFPGRFSGRQFSNSRSEMNVSTLELGDSALYLCASSWDGVQNTEAFFGQGTRLTVV.

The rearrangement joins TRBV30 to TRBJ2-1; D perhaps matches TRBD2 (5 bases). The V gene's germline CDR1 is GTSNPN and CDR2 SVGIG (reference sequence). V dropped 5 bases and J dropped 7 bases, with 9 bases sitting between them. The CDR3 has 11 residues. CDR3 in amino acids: CAWPRDNEQFF. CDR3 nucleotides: TGTGCCTGGCCCCGGGATAATGAGCAGTTCTTC.

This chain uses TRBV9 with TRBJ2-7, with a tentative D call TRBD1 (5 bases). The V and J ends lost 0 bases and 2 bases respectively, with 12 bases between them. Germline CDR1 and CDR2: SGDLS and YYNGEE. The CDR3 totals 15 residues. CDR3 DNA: TGTGCCAGCAGCGTAGCGGCACAGGAGACCTACGAGCAGTACTTC. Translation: CASSVAAQETYEQYF.

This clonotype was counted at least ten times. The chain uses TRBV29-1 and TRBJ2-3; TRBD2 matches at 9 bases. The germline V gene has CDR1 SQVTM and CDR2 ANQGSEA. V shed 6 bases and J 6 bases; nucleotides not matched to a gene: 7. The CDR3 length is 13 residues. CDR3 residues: CSVGRLAADTQYF. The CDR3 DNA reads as TGCAGCGTGGGTAGACTAGCGGCGGATACGCAGTATTTT.

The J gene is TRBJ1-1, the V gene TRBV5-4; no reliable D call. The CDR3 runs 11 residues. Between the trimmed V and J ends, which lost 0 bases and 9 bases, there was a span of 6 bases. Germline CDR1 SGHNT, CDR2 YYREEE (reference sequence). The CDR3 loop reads CASSLEEQAFF. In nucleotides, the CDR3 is TGTGCCAGCAGCTTGGAGGAGCAAGCTTTCTTT.

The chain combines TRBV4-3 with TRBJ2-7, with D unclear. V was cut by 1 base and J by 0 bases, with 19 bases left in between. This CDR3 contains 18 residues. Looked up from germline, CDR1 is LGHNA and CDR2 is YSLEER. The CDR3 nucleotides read TGCGCCAGCAGCCAAGGTCTCCGGTTTGGGGTTGGCTCCTACGAGCAGTACTTC. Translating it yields CASSQGLRFGVGSYEQYF.

CDR3 loop: CASSPRLLADSTDTQYF. CDR3 in DNA: TGTGCCAGCTCACCACGGTTACTAGCAGATAGCACAGATACGCAGTATTTT. This rearrangement joins TRBV18 to TRBJ2-3, with D tentatively TRBD2 (6 bases). CDR1 is KGHSH and CDR2 is LQKENI in the germline V gene. Trimming removed 1 base at V and 0 bases at J, with 14 bases between. The CDR3 is 17 amino acids.

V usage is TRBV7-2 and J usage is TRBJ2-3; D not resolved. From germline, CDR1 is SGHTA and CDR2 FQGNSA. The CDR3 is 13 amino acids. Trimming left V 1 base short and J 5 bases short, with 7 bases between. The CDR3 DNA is TGTGCCAGCAGCTTAGGATGGCTAGATACGCAGTATTTT. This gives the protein CASSLGWLDTQYF. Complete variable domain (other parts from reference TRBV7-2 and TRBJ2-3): GAGVSQSPSNKVTEKGKDVELRCDPISGHTALYWYRQSLGQGLEFLIYFQGNSAPDKSGLPSDRFSAERTGGSVSTLTIQRTQQEDSAVYLCASSLGWLDTQYFGPGTRLTVL.

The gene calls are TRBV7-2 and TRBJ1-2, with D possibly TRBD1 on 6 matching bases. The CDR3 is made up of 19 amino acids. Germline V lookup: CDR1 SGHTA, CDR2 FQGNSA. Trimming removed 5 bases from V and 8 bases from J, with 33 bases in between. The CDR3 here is CASSPRGAGPRANSEGYTF. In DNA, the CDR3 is TGTGCCAGCAGCCCTAGGGGGGCGGGTCCCAGGGCTAATTCGGAGGGCTACACCTTC. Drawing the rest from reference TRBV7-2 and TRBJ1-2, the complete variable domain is GAGVSQSPSNKVTEKGKDVELRCDPISGHTALYWYRQSLGQGLEFLIYFQGNSAPDKSGLPSDRFSAERTGGSVSTLTIQRTQQEDSAVYLCASSPRGAGPRANSEGYTFGSGTRLTVV.

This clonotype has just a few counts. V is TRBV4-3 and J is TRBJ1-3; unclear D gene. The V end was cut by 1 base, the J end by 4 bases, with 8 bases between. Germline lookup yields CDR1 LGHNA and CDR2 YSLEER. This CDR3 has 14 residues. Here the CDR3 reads CASSQGNGGNTIYF. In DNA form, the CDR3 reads TGCGCCAGCAGCCAAGGGAATGGGGGAAACACCATATATTTT.

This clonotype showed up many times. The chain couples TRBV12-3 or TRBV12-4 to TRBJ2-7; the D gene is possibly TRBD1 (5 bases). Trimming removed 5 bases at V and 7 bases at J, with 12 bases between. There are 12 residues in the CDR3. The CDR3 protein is CASSRPPGEQYF. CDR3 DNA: TGTGCCAGCAGTAGACCTCCAGGGGAGCAGTACTTC.

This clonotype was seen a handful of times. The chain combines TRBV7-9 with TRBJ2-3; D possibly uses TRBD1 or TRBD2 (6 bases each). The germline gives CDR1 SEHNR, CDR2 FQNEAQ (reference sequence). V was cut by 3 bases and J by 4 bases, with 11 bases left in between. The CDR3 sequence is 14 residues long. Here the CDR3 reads CASSLEGGPDTQYF. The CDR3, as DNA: TGTGCCAGCAGCTTGGAGGGGGGCCCAGATACGCAGTATTTT.